These 26 T cell receptor beta chains were sequenced from one sample in a study of cytomegalovirus exposure and HLA in healthy donors. PCR was performed using 60 Vbeta and 13 Jbeta primers. The assay was immunoSEQ multiplex PCR, and TCRdb's table has in-frame clones only and misses some. Here the sample spans under 200,000 clones, roughly 74% being singletons. Sequencing used PBMCs. The receptors shown here come from a male donor in good health and CMV-seronegative.

The chain employs TRBV29-1 and TRBJ2-5; 7 bases agree with TRBD2. Trimming removed 2 bases from V and 1 base from J; junction bases left unmatched: 13. Germline-derived CDR1 and CDR2 are SQVTM and ANQGSEA. The CDR3 spans 17 residues. CDR3 DNA sequence: TGCAGCGTTGAACGCTGGGTGGCGGGGGAGCTCCAAGAGACCCAGTACTTC. This encodes CSVERWVAGELQETQYF. Complete variable domain (other parts from reference TRBV29-1 and TRBJ2-5): SAVISQKPSRDICQRGTSLTIQCQVDSQVTMMFWYRQQPGQSLTLIATANQGSEATYESGFVIDKFPISRPNLTFSTLTVSNMSPEDSSIYLCSVERWVAGELQETQYFGPGTRLLVL.

The rearrangement joins TRBV7-2 to TRBJ2-1; a possible D gene is TRBD2 (6 bases). Trimming stripped 3 bases from V and 4 bases from J, with 13 bases between. The germline gives CDR1 SGHTA, CDR2 FQGNSA. CDR3 size: 15 residues. The CDR3 bases are TGTGCCAGCAGCTTCCGGTCTAGCGTGTACAATGAGCAGTTCTTC. Translated, it gives CASSFRSSVYNEQFF.

This rearrangement joins TRBV23-1 to TRBJ1-5; 7 bases match TRBD1. TRBV23-1 is reported as an ORF; its role is uncertain. This CDR3 comprises 14 residues. V was clipped by 2 bases and J by 5 bases; unmatched bases: 3. The DNA for the CDR3 is TGCGCCAGCAGTCAACACGGGACAGATCAGCCCCAGCATTTT. Its protein product is CASSQHGTDQPQHF.

The chain employs TRBV30 and TRBJ1-1; no clear D gene. Germline values: CDR1 GTSNPN, CDR2 SVGIG (reference sequence). This CDR3 is 13 amino acids long. V gave up 0 bases and J gave up 4 bases, with 9 bases separating them. The CDR3 nucleotides read TGTGCCTGGAGTGTATCGACATCCACTGAAGCTTTCTTT. It encodes CAWSVSTSTEAFF.

The chain links TRBV6-6 to TRBJ2-7, with 10 bases identical to TRBD2. Germline V CDR1 and CDR2: MNHNY, SVGAGI (reference sequence). J was trimmed by 2 bases and V by 8 bases; bases with no gene match: 9. This CDR3 has 15 amino acids. The CDR3 loop is CASEPGLANPYEQYF. DNA for the CDR3: TGTGCCAGCGAACCGGGACTAGCGAACCCCTACGAGCAGTACTTC.

This chain links TRBV29-1 with TRBJ1-1, with D perhaps matching TRBD1 (5 bases). The V gene lost 6 bases and the J gene lost 4 bases, with 12 bases spanning the gap. Germline CDR1 reads SQVTM; CDR2 reads ANQGSEA. The CDR3 loop spans 12 amino acids. CDR3 loop: CSVKGVLTEAFF. The CDR3 DNA sequence: TGCAGCGTCAAAGGGGTACTCACTGAAGCTTTCTTT.

This clone was counted a single time. The rearrangement joins TRBV30 to TRBJ2-5, with 7 bases that match TRBD1. The J segment lost 4 bases and the V segment lost 5 bases, leaving 7 bases of the junction unmatched. This CDR3 spans 13 amino acids. Looked up from germline, CDR1 is GTSNPN and CDR2 is SVGIG (reference sequence). CDR3 bases: TGTGCCTGGGCAGGGGGTCACCGAGAGACCCAGTACTTC. This sequence encodes CAWAGGHRETQYF.

This chain uses TRBV2 with TRBJ1-1; 7 bases line up with TRBD1. Trimming cost V 6 bases and J 1 base; bases outside gene matches: 8. Germline values: CDR1 SNHLY, CDR2 FYNNEI. The CDR3 length is 15 residues. The CDR3 region has the DNA TGTGCCAGCAGATATACAGGGGTGGGGAACACTGAAGCTTTCTTT. Its translation: CASRYTGVGNTEAFF.

This clone was counted a single time. The chain joins TRBV5-1 to TRBJ2-3; 9 nucleotides align to TRBD2. CDR3 size: 16 residues. Germline-derived CDR1 and CDR2 are SGHRS and YFSETQ. V was pared by 0 bases and J by 2 bases, with 4 bases of the junction left unmatched. The chain's CDR3 is CASSLAPSGTTDTQYF. The CDR3 nucleotides are TGCGCCAGCAGCTTGGCGCCTAGCGGGACCACAGATACGCAGTATTTT. Variable domain in full (rest from reference TRBV5-1 and TRBJ2-3): KAGVTQTPRYLIKTRGQQVTLSCSPISGHRSVSWYQQTPGQGLQFLFEYFSETQRNKGNFPGRFSGRQFSNSRSEMNVSTLELGDSALYLCASSLAPSGTTDTQYFGPGTRLTVL.

The chain couples TRBV12-5 to TRBJ2-1; possible D gene TRBD1, 5 bases. CDR1 and CDR2 from the germline V gene are LGHNT and FRNRAP. This CDR3 comprises 17 residues. The V end lost 7 bases, the J end lost 3 bases, and 22 bases lay between the germline ends. This CDR3 is CASAPLFEDKIYNEQFF. In DNA, the CDR3 is TGTGCTAGTGCGCCCTTGTTCGAGGACAAGATCTACAATGAGCAGTTCTTC. Full variable domain (missing parts from reference TRBV12-5 and TRBJ2-1): DARVTQTPRHKVTEMGQEVTMRCQPILGHNTVFWYRQTMMQGLELLAYFRNRAPLDDSGMPKDRFSAEMPDATLATLKIQPSEPRDSAVYFCASAPLFEDKIYNEQFFGPGTRLTVL.

The chain links TRBV9 to TRBJ1-2, with D possibly being TRBD1 (5 bases). The germline V gene encodes CDR1 SGDLS and CDR2 YYNGEE. The length of the CDR3 is 16 residues. Trimming left V 3 bases short and J 4 bases short, with 19 bases between. CDR3 DNA: TGTGCCAGCAGCGGAGACGGGGGGGGAGTCGGCTATGGCTACACCTTC. The encoded protein is CASSGDGGGVGYGYTF. The full variable domain, its missing parts supplied by reference TRBV9 and TRBJ1-2, is DSGVTQTPKHLITATGQRVTLRCSPRSGDLSVYWYQQSLDQGLQFLIQYYNGEERAKGNILERFSAQQFPDLHSELNLSSLELGDSALYFCASSGDGGGVGYGYTFGSGTRLTVV.

This rearrangement joins TRBV6-5 to TRBJ1-1; 8 bases fit TRBD1. Germline CDR1 MNHEY, CDR2 SVGAGI. The CDR3 consists of 16 residues. V was pared by 2 bases and J by 1 base, with 6 bases of the junction left unmatched. CDR3 in DNA: TGTGCCAGCAGTTACCCGCAGGGGGCAGGGAACACTGAAGCTTTCTTT. It is translated as CASSYPQGAGNTEAFF.

The sample holds one count of this clone. The chain employs TRBV6-1 and TRBJ1-1, with D hard to call. The V gene's germline CDR1 is MNHNS and CDR2 SASEGT. This CDR3 contains 15 residues. V lost 1 base and J 2 bases, leaving 11 bases between the germline ends. CDR3 in amino acids: CASSEEESRNTEAFF. Written as DNA, the CDR3 is TGTGCCAGCAGTGAAGAGGAGAGCCGAAACACTGAAGCTTTCTTT.

Comment on this clone: The missing conserved phenylalanine or tryptophan at the end of this CDR3 makes a read error likely. The genes are TRBV6-5 and TRBJ1-5, with TRBD1 identical over 7 bases. This CDR3 comprises 15 residues. V dropped 2 bases and J dropped 3; count of bases not matched to a gene: 4. Germline V gene sequence: CDR1 MNHEY, CDR2 SVGAGI. The CDR3 nucleotides are TGTGCCAGCAGTTACAACAGGGGCTTCAATCAGCCCCAGCATCTT. Translated: CASSYNRGFNQPQHL.

The gene calls are TRBV5-1 and TRBJ2-5; 7 bases fit TRBD1. From germline, CDR1 is SGHRS and CDR2 YFSETQ. CDR3 size: 14 residues. J was trimmed by 4 bases and V by 4 bases; bases with no gene match: 7. The DNA of the CDR3 is TGCGCCAGCAGCCTGGAAGGGGGCTTAGAGACCCAGTACTTC. Translation: CASSLEGGLETQYF.

The chain uses TRBV5-6 and TRBJ1-4; D remains ambiguous. The V gene lost 2 bases and the J gene lost 8 bases, with 13 bases spanning the gap. Germline V CDR1 and CDR2: SGHDT, YYEEEE. The CDR3 contains 14 residues. The CDR3 DNA reads TGTGCCAGCAGCTTCCTGCAGGAGGTCGAAAAACTGTTTTTT. It is translated as CASSFLQEVEKLFF.

The gene calls are TRBV7-8 and TRBJ2-2; 8 positions agree with TRBD1. Trimming cost V 6 bases and J 7 bases; bases outside gene matches: 10. The V gene's germline CDR1 is SGHVS and CDR2 FQNEAQ. This CDR3 is 15 amino acids long. The CDR3: CASRLTGVGLGELFF. The CDR3 DNA follows: TGTGCCAGCAGATTGACAGGGGTGGGCCTCGGGGAGCTGTTTTTT.

The V gene is TRBV30, the J gene TRBJ2-1; 8 nucleotides match TRBD1. CDR3 length: 14 amino acids. Germline CDR1 reads GTSNPN; CDR2 reads SVGIG (reference sequence). Unmatched junction bases numbered 4, after V lost 0 bases and J lost 6 bases. The CDR3 is CAWSVRQGRNEQFF. CDR3 bases: TGTGCCTGGAGTGTACGACAGGGGCGCAATGAGCAGTTCTTC.

Concerning this clone itself: Because the CDR3 is missing its conserved closing phenylalanine or tryptophan, this is likely a read error. The limits of the CDR3 on the DNA are not certain, so only TCRdb's listed CDR3 is given. The V and J genes are TRBV21-1 and TRBJ2-7; the table calls TRBD1, which could not be checked here. TRBV21-1 is described as a pseudogene. The CDR3 spans 13 amino acids, including both terminal residues. The CDR3: CASSKAGHYEPYS.

This clone was detected only once. The chain uses TRBV9 and TRBJ2-7; 9 bases are a match to TRBD2. This CDR3 has 14 amino acids. The germline V gene encodes CDR1 SGDLS and CDR2 YYNGEE. Trimming removed 0 bases from V and 4 bases from J; junction bases left unmatched: 2. In DNA form, the CDR3 reads TGTGCCAGCAGCGTAGTAGCGGGGGATTACGAGCAGTACTTC. Amino acid sequence: CASSVVAGDYEQYF.

This sequence joins TRBV12-5 and TRBJ2-2; 8 bases agree with TRBD1. Unmatched junction bases numbered 7, after V lost 5 bases and J lost 5 bases. Germline V gives CDR1 LGHNT, CDR2 FRNRAP. This CDR3 has 15 residues. The CDR3: CASGPGQGKTGELFF. The CDR3, as DNA: TGTGCTAGTGGTCCCGGACAGGGAAAAACCGGGGAGCTGTTTTTT.

A word on this clone: The germline gene is not matched at one end of the junction; a read error may be the cause. V is TRBV6-1 and J is TRBJ1-4; maybe TRBD1 (5 bases). CDR3 size: 13 residues. The germline V gene has CDR1 MNHNS and CDR2 SASEGT. The CDR3 sequence: CAGRDVRGEKLFF. The CDR3 DNA is TGTGCCGGCAGGGATGTACGGGGGGAAAAACTGTTTTTT.

The rearrangement uses TRBV27 and TRBJ2-1, with 14 nucleotides matching TRBD2. Trimming at V came to 5 bases and at J to 5 bases, leaving 2 bases not matched to a gene. The CDR3 has 15 residues. CDR1 and CDR2 from the germline V gene are MNHEY and SMNVEV (reference sequence). The CDR3: CASSRLAGGDNEQFF. CDR3 DNA: TGTGCCAGCAGTCGACTAGCGGGAGGGGACAATGAGCAGTTCTTC.

The CDR3 DNA reads as TGTGCCATCACCAACCCCGGGTCAGATACGCAGTATTTT. Translation: CAITNPGSDTQYF. J is TRBJ2-3 and V is TRBV10-3; D gene ambiguous. This CDR3 region has 13 residues. Germline V CDR1 and CDR2: ENHRY, SYGVKD. The V gene lost 7 bases and the J gene lost 4 bases, with 12 bases spanning the gap.

This clone was observed a few times. The CDR3 nucleotides are TGCGCCAGCAGCTTGGAGGGGACAGGGTATCAGCCCCAGCATTTT. Amino acids: CASSLEGTGYQPQHF. This chain links TRBV5-1 with TRBJ1-5; the match to TRBD1 covers 9 bases. This CDR3 has 15 amino acids. J gave up 5 bases and V 0 bases, and 3 bases lay outside the gene matches. Germline lookup yields CDR1 SGHRS and CDR2 YFSETQ.

This clone is a singleton in its sample. As DNA, the CDR3 is TGCGCCAGCAGCTTGGAGGCTAGCGGCCCGAATGAGCAGTTCTTC. It is translated as CASSLEASGPNEQFF. The chain links TRBV5-1 to TRBJ2-1; 7 nucleotides match TRBD2. CDR1 SGHRS and CDR2 YFSETQ come from the germline V gene. V lost 0 bases and J lost 7; bases outside the gene matches: 7. This CDR3 has 15 residues.